This note documents a single T cell receptor (beta chain) sequence. The CDR3 runs 13 residues. Germline values: CDR1 KGHSH, CDR2 LQKENI. The V and J ends lost 3 bases and 5 bases respectively, with 8 bases between them. The primer mix had 60 Vbeta and 13 Jbeta primers. Measured with immunoSEQ multiplex PCR; TCRdb has only the in-frame clones, and not every one. The sample holds approximately 40,000 clones. This sample was taken from a study of cytomegalovirus exposure and HLA in healthy donors. At the level of the study: A prior study identified 117 million unique TCR beta sequences from 200 million or so T cells.

The source is a human donor in good health. The sequencing sample was made of PBMCs. The chain employs TRBV18 and TRBJ1-5, with D perhaps TRBD1 (5 bases). The CDR3, as DNA: TGTGCCAGCTCACCCGGGGGGGATCAGCCCCAGCATTTT. It specifies CASSPGGDQPQHF.